This T cell receptor beta chain was recorded in a study of T cell responses to AZD1222 COVID-19 vaccine. Notes on the study in general: Vaccine-associated CD4 TCRs ranged over spike, dominating at 160-218 and 743-854. White British ancestry dominated among donors, who included more females, and clonal diversity was possibly underestimated.

The junction had 6 bases not matched to a gene; V was cut back by 5 bases and J by 1 base. The CDR3 sequence is 16 residues long. Germline values: CDR1 LGHNT, CDR2 FRNRAP. Profiled with immunoSEQ multiplex PCR; TCRdb holds only in-frame clones, not every one. The table shows approximately 110,000 clones, with around 89% occurring only once. As regards this clone: The antigen remains unidentified.

The sample consisted of peripheral blood, taken on day 0 of AZD1222 vaccination. The TCR originated in an adult in good health. The chain is built from TRBV12-5 and TRBJ2-2; TRBD2 aligns across 8 bases. CDR3 sequence: CASGPGTRMNTGELFF. DNA of the CDR3: TGTGCTAGTGGTCCAGGGACTAGGATGAACACCGGGGAGCTGTTTTTT.